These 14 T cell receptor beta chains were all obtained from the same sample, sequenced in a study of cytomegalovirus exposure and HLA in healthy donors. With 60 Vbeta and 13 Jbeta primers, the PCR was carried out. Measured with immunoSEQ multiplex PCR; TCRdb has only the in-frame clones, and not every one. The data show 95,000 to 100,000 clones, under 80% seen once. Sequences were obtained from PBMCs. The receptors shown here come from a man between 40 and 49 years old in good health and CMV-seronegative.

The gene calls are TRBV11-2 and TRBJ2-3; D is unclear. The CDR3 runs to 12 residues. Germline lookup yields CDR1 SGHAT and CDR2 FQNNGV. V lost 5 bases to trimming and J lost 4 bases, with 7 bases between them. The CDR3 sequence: CASSPVADTQYF. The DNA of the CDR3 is TGTGCCAGCAGCCCTGTTGCAGATACGCAGTATTTT.

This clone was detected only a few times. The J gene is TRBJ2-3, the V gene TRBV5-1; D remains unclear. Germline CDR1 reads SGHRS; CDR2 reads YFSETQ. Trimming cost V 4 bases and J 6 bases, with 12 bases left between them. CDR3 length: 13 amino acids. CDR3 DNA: TGCGCCAGCAGCCGCACTTACTCGGATACGCAGTATTTT. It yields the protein CASSRTYSDTQYF. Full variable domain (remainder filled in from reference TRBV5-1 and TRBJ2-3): KAGVTQTPRYLIKTRGQQVTLSCSPISGHRSVSWYQQTPGQGLQFLFEYFSETQRNKGNFPGRFSGRQFSNSRSEMNVSTLELGDSALYLCASSRTYSDTQYFGPGTRLTVL.

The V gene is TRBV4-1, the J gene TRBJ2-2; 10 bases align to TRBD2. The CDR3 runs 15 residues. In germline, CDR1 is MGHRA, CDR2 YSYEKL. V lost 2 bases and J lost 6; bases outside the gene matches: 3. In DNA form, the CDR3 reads TGCGCCAGCAGCCAACTAGCGGGGGACTCCGGGGAGCTGTTTTTT. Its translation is CASSQLAGDSGELFF.

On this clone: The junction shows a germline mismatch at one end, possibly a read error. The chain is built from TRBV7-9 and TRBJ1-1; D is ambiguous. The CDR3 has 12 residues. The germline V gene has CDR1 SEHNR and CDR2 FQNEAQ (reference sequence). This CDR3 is CSSSLERAEAFF. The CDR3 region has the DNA TGTTCCAGCAGCTTAGAGCGGGCCGAAGCTTTCTTT.

CDR3 bases: TGTGCCAGCAGCGTCGGGACTCCTCACAATGAGCAGTTCTTC. Its translation is CASSVGTPHNEQFF. V gene TRBV9 combines with J gene TRBJ2-1; possible D gene TRBD2, 6 bases. The germline V and J ends were trimmed by 2 bases and 5 bases, with 11 bases remaining between them. CDR3 length: 14 residues. Germline assignment: CDR1 SGDLS and CDR2 YYNGEE.

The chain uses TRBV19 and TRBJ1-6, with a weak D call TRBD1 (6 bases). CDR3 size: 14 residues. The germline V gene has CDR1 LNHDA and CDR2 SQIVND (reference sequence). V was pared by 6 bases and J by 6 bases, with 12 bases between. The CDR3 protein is CASRVDRSNSPLHF. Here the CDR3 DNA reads TGTGCCAGTAGGGTGGACAGAAGTAATTCACCCCTCCACTTT.

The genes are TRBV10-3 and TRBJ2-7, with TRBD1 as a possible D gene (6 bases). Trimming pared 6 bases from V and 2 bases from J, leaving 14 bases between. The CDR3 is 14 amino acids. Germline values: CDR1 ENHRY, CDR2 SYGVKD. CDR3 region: CAIRFDRLAYEQYF. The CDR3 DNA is TGTGCCATCAGATTCGACAGGTTGGCCTACGAGCAGTACTTC.

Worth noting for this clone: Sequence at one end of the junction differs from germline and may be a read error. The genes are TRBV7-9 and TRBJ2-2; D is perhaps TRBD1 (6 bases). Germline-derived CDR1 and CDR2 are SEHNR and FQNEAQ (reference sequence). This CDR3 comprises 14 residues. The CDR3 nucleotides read TGTTCCAGCAGCTTAAACAGGGACACCGGGGAGCTGTTTTTT. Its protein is CSSSLNRDTGELFF. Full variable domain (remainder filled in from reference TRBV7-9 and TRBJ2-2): DTGVSQNPRHKITKRGQNVTFRCDPISEHNRLYWYRQTLGQGPEFLTYFQNEAQLEKSRLLSDRFSAERPKGSFSTLEIQRTEQGDSAMYLCSSSLNRDTGELFFGEGSRLTVL.

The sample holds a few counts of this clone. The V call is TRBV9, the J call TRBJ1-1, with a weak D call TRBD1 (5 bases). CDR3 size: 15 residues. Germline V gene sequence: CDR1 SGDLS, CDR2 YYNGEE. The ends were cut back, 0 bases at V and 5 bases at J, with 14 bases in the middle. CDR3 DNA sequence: TGTGCCAGCAGCGTAGGGGGGGGAAGCGGGACTGAAGCTTTCTTT. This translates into CASSVGGGSGTEAFF. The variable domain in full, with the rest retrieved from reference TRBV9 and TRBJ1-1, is DSGVTQTPKHLITATGQRVTLRCSPRSGDLSVYWYQQSLDQGLQFLIQYYNGEERAKGNILERFSAQQFPDLHSELNLSSLELGDSALYFCASSVGGGSGTEAFFGQGTRLTVV.

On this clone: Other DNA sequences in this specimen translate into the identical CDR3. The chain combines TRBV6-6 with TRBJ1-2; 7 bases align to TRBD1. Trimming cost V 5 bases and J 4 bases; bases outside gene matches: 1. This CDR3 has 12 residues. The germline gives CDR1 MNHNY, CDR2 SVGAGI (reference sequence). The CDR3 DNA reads TGTGCCAGCAGTAGGGACAGCTATGGCTACACCTTC. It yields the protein CASSRDSYGYTF.

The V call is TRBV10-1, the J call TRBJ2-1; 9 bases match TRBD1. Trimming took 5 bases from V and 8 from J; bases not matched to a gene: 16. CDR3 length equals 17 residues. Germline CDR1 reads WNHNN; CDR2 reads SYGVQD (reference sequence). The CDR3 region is CASSYTAMGQGNDEQFF. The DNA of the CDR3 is TGCGCCAGCAGTTATACGGCGATGGGACAGGGTAACGATGAGCAGTTCTTC.

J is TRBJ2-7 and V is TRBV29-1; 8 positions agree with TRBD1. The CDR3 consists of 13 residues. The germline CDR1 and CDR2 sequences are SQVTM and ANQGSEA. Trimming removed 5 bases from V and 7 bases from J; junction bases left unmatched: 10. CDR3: CSVSDRAQGEQYF. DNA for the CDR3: TGCAGCGTTTCGGACAGGGCTCAAGGGGAGCAGTACTTC.

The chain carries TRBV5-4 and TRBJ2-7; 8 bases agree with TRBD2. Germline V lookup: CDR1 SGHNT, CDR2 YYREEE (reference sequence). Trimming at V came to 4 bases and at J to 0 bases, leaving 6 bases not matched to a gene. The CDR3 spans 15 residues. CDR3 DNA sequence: TGTGCCAGCAGCCGGGGGGGCCCGAGCTCCTACGAGCAGTACTTC. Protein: CASSRGGPSSYEQYF.

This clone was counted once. CDR3 protein: CASSESQRSTDTQYF. In DNA form, the CDR3 reads TGCGCCAGCAGTGAGTCCCAACGGAGCACAGATACGCAGTATTTT. The J gene is TRBJ2-3, the V gene TRBV10-1; D is undetermined. CDR3 length equals 15 residues. The germline gives CDR1 WNHNN, CDR2 SYGVQD (reference sequence). The V gene lost 0 bases and the J gene lost 0 bases, with 7 bases spanning the gap.